One and the same sample provided the 18 T cell receptor beta chains below, sequenced in a study of cytomegalovirus exposure and HLA in healthy donors. 13 Jbeta primers and 60 Vbeta primers were used for the PCR. TCRdb's copy holds only in-frame clones and misses some; the assay was immunoSEQ multiplex PCR. Seen here are 150,000 to 200,000 clones, 80% to 85% observed once, and the top ten hold approximately 2%. The sample taken for sequencing was PBMCs. Source of these receptors: a woman under 30 in good health and CMV-seropositive.

This clone was recorded a few times. The gene calls are TRBV6-1 and TRBJ1-1; perhaps TRBD1 as D (5 bases). The CDR3 has 13 residues. The germline CDR1 and CDR2 sequences are MNHNS and SASEGT. The ends were cut back, 6 bases at V and 10 bases at J, with 18 bases in the middle. The CDR3: CASSVLYPGLAFF. The CDR3 bases are TGTGCCAGCAGCGTCCTTTATCCAGGGTTAGCTTTCTTT.

The table lists this clone with a count of one. CDR3 amino acids: CASSQEASGTGELFF. The CDR3, as DNA: TGTGCCAGCAGCCAAGAGGCTAGCGGGACCGGGGAGCTGTTTTTT. V and J are TRBV4-2 and TRBJ2-2; 8 bases line up with TRBD2. CDR3 length: 15 residues. V gave up 0 bases and J gave up 5 bases; unmatched junction bases: 2. CDR1 LGHNA and CDR2 YNFKEQ come from the germline V gene.

The rearrangement uses TRBV13 and TRBJ1-2, with 7 bases identical to TRBD1. Germline V gene lookup returns CDR1 PRHDT and CDR2 FYEKMQ (reference sequence). Germline trimming cut 6 bases from V and 2 bases from J; bases unmatched to any gene: 6. This CDR3 region has 14 residues. This CDR3 is CASRVRGGNYGYTF. DNA of the CDR3: TGTGCCAGCAGGGTCCGAGGGGGCAACTATGGCTACACCTTC.

Only one count was recorded for this clone. This chain links TRBV4-3 with TRBJ2-5; tentative D call: TRBD2 (7 bases). V was clipped by 1 base and J by 6 bases, with 15 bases between them. Germline V gene lookup returns CDR1 LGHNA and CDR2 YSLEER. This CDR3 has 15 residues. The CDR3 sequence is CASSQVGRGAQTQYF. The CDR3 coding sequence is TGCGCCAGCAGCCAAGTCGGTCGGGGGGCGCAGACCCAGTACTTC.

The gene calls are TRBV10-3 and TRBJ2-7; D possibly corresponds to TRBD2 (5 bases). The CDR3 is 14 amino acids. Trimming took 10 bases from V and 0 from J, leaving 16 bases between them. Germline CDR1 ENHRY, CDR2 SYGVKD. The DNA for the CDR3 is TGTGCCACCAGACTGGAGGAAAGCTCCTACGAGCAGTACTTC. This codes for CATRLEESSYEQYF.

The chain links TRBV5-4 to TRBJ1-1, with 7 bases that match TRBD1. V shed 4 bases and J 0 bases; nucleotides not matched to a gene: 6. CDR1 is SGHNT, CDR2 YYREEE, per germline (reference sequence). The CDR3 contains 15 residues. The CDR3 region has the DNA TGTGCCAGCAGCCCCGGACAGGCCCTGAACACTGAAGCTTTCTTT. It is translated as CASSPGQALNTEAFF.

The chain is built from TRBV11-3 and TRBJ1-3; 11 bases align to TRBD1. The CDR3 is 15 residues long. Germline V gives CDR1 SGHNT, CDR2 YENEEA. V shed 3 bases, J shed 2 bases, and the junction held 0 bases outside the gene matches. CDR3 DNA: TGTGCCAGCAGCTTGGACAGGGGGCCTGGAAACACCATATATTTT. This codes for CASSLDRGPGNTIYF.

This clone was counted between two and nine times. The chain links TRBV7-2 to TRBJ1-3, with D tentatively TRBD1 (6 bases). V dropped 4 bases and J dropped 4 bases, with 11 bases sitting between them. CDR1 and CDR2 (germline): SGHTA, FQGNSA. CDR3 length: 14 residues. In nucleotides, the CDR3 is TGTGCCAGCAGCTCACAGGGATCCGGAAACACCATATATTTT. This gives the protein CASSSQGSGNTIYF.

CDR3 nucleotide sequence: TGTGCCAGTAGTATAGACTTCGGGACAGCCACTAACTATGGCTACACCTTC. It specifies CASSIDFGTATNYGYTF. This chain links TRBV19 with TRBJ1-2; 7 bases align to TRBD1. The CDR3 spans 17 residues. The trim removed 0 bases at V and 0 bases at J, leaving 7 bases unmatched. Looked up from germline, CDR1 is LNHDA and CDR2 is SQIVND (reference sequence).

This chain links TRBV2 with TRBJ1-1; TRBD1 aligns across 8 bases. With 8 bases clipped from V and 3 bases from J, the junction kept 8 bases outside the gene matches. Germline loops: CDR1 SNHLY, CDR2 FYNNEI. This CDR3 comprises 14 residues. This CDR3 is CASLPIQGDTEAFF. The DNA of the CDR3 is TGTGCCAGCCTCCCAATACAGGGGGACACTGAAGCTTTCTTT.

This clone was counted between two and nine times. V usage is TRBV7-6 and J usage is TRBJ2-6, with D possibly TRBD2 on 5 matching bases. CDR1 and CDR2 (germline): SGHVS, FNYEAQ. The CDR3 loop spans 17 amino acids. V was clipped by 5 bases and J by 0 bases, with 14 bases between them. The CDR3 region is CASSPGYGRSGANVLTF. DNA for the CDR3: TGTGCCAGCAGCCCGGGGTATGGCCGCTCTGGGGCCAACGTCCTGACTTTC.

This clone was seen only a few times. The V and J genes are TRBV4-1 and TRBJ1-5; D is unresolved. There are 15 residues in the CDR3. From germline, CDR1 is MGHRA and CDR2 YSYEKL. V was cut by 3 bases and J by 3 bases, with 12 bases left in between. This CDR3 is CASSQRSRNNQPQHF. The CDR3 nucleotides read TGCGCCAGCAGCCAGCGTTCCCGAAACAATCAGCCCCAGCATTTT.

This rearrangement joins TRBV6-5 to TRBJ1-1, with TRBD1 as a possible D gene (6 bases). Trimming left V 7 bases short and J 3 bases short, with 12 bases between. The germline V gene encodes CDR1 MNHEY and CDR2 SVGAGI. The CDR3 contains 13 residues. The CDR3 region is CASTGGGDTEAFF. CDR3 nucleotides: TGTGCCAGCACCGGAGGGGGGGACACTGAAGCTTTCTTT.

This sequence joins TRBV4-1 and TRBJ1-4; D ambiguous. This CDR3 has 13 residues. V lost 1 base and J 5 bases, leaving 5 bases between the germline ends. CDR1 is MGHRA, CDR2 YSYEKL, per germline. CDR3 sequence (DNA): TGCGCCAGCAGCCAAGTTTCGAATGAAAAACTGTTTTTT. The encoded protein is CASSQVSNEKLFF.

This clone was seen once. The chain uses TRBV11-2 and TRBJ2-7, with D possibly being TRBD1 (6 bases). In germline, CDR1 is SGHAT, CDR2 FQNNGV. The CDR3 is made up of 15 amino acids. The ends were cut back, 5 bases at V and 2 bases at J, with 16 bases in the middle. The CDR3 region is CASSTNLWGPYEQYF. Here the CDR3 DNA reads TGTGCCAGCAGCACCAACCTTTGGGGGCCCTACGAGCAGTACTTC.

This chain joins TRBV5-1 and TRBJ1-1; TRBD1 is a possible D gene (5 bases). The CDR3 totals 14 residues. CDR1 SGHRS and CDR2 YFSETQ come from the germline V gene. With 3 bases removed from V and 1 base from J, the gap between germline ends came to 10 bases. In nucleotides, the CDR3 is TGCGCCAGCAGCTCAGGGTGGGGGAACACTGAAGCTTTCTTT. It codes for CASSSGWGNTEAFF.

About this clone itself: Germline is not matched at one junction end, which may reflect a read error. J is TRBJ1-1 and V is TRBV5-1, with 7 bases identical to TRBD1. This CDR3 is 13 amino acids long. Germline CDR1 SGHRS, CDR2 YFSETQ. The CDR3 is CASSLDRLGEAFF. The CDR3, as DNA: TGCGCCAGCAGTTTGGACAGGTTGGGCGAAGCTTTCTTT.

This sequence joins TRBV6-6 and TRBJ1-2; 9 bases agree with TRBD1. This CDR3 spans 16 amino acids. Germline V gene lookup returns CDR1 MNHNY and CDR2 SVGAGI (reference sequence). Trimming at V came to 2 bases and at J to 5 bases, leaving 9 bases not matched to a gene. This chain's CDR3 is CASSYAGQGGGYGYTF. The DNA for the CDR3 is TGTGCCAGCAGTTACGCGGGACAGGGCGGAGGTTATGGCTACACCTTC.